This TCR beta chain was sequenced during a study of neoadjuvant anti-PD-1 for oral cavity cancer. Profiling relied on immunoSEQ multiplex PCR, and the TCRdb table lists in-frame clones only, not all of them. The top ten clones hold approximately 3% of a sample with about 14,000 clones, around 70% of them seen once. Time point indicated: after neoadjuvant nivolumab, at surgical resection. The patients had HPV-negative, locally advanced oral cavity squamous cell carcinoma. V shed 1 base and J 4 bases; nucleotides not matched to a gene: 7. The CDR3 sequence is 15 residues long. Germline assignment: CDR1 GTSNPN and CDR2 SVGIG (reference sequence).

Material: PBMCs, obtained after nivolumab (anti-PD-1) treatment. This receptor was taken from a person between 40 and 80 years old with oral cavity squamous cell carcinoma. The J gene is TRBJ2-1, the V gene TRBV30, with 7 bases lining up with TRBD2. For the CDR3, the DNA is TGTGCCTGGAGTGCCGGGACTACCCCATACAATGAGCAGTTCTTC. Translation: CAWSAGTTPYNEQFF.